Presented here are 9 T cell receptor beta chains from one specimen sequenced in a study of blood T cell repertoires in COVID-19. Generated by immunoSEQ multiplex PCR, the TCRdb table keeps only in-frame clones and is missing some. The data show roughly 420,000 clones, around 87% seen once. Sequenced input: PBMCs or T cells enriched from blood (not recorded which). The receptors were gathered from a woman in her twenties or thirties with acute COVID-19.

The CDR3: CASSPQGAGGELFF. In DNA form, the CDR3 reads TGTGCCAGCAGCCCACAGGGGGCAGGCGGGGAGCTGTTTTTT. The V gene is TRBV13, the J gene TRBJ2-2, with 9 bases aligning to TRBD1. The germline gives CDR1 PRHDT, CDR2 FYEKMQ (reference sequence). The ends lost 5 bases at V and 7 bases at J; junction bases unmatched: 5. The CDR3 sequence is 14 residues long.

J is TRBJ2-7 and V is TRBV5-1; 7 nucleotides line up with TRBD1. The CDR3 covers 15 residues. V was clipped by 5 bases and J by 3 bases; unmatched bases: 11. Germline CDR1 and CDR2: SGHRS and YFSETQ. CDR3 in DNA: TGCGCCAGCAGGTTCTCTGGGACAGATCACTACGAGCAGTACTTC. Translation: CASRFSGTDHYEQYF.

The genes are TRBV7-2 and TRBJ1-4; 8 bases fit TRBD1. CDR1 and CDR2 (germline): SGHTA, FQGNSA. The CDR3 covers 14 residues. The trim removed 5 bases at V and 5 bases at J, leaving 4 bases unmatched. In DNA form, the CDR3 reads TGTGCCAGCAGCACAGGGGGAGTCAATGAAAAACTGTTTTTT. Translating it yields CASSTGGVNEKLFF.

The chain recombines TRBV2 with TRBJ2-2; TRBD2 agrees at 13 bases. V dropped 5 bases and J dropped 6; count of bases not matched to a gene: 6. The germline V gene encodes CDR1 SNHLY and CDR2 FYNNEI. This CDR3 is built from 16 residues. Written as DNA, the CDR3 is TGTGCCAGCAGTCCGAGGGGACTAGCGGGGTCCGGGGAGCTGTTTTTT. Protein product: CASSPRGLAGSGELFF.

The V call is TRBV19, the J call TRBJ1-4, with 7 bases that match TRBD1. This CDR3 is 14 amino acids long. J lost 5 bases, V lost 3 bases, and 3 bases had no gene match. The V gene's germline CDR1 is LNHDA and CDR2 SQIVND (reference sequence). The CDR3, as DNA: TGTGCCAGTAGTATCGGGGACAGAAATGAAAAACTGTTTTTT. It specifies CASSIGDRNEKLFF. Drawing the rest from reference TRBV19 and TRBJ1-4, the complete variable domain is DGGITQSPKYLFRKEGQNVTLSCEQNLNHDAMYWYRQDPGQGLRLIYYSQIVNDFQKGDIAEGYSVSREKKESFPLTVTSAQKNPTAFYLCASSIGDRNEKLFFGSGTQLSVL.

The chain combines TRBV7-2 with TRBJ2-3; D may be TRBD2 (6 bases). Germline assignment: CDR1 SGHTA and CDR2 FQGNSA. V was shortened by 4 bases and J by 6 bases, with 11 bases between the two germline ends. The CDR3 spans 13 residues. The CDR3 coding sequence is TGTGCCAGCAGCTCAAACCGGGGGGATACGCAGTATTTT. Protein product: CASSSNRGDTQYF. The full variable domain, with the rest looked up from reference TRBV7-2 and TRBJ2-3, is GAGVSQSPSNKVTEKGKDVELRCDPISGHTALYWYRQSLGQGLEFLIYFQGNSAPDKSGLPSDRFSAERTGGSVSTLTIQRTQQEDSAVYLCASSSNRGDTQYFGPGTRLTVL.

The chain carries TRBV19 and TRBJ2-2, with 8 positions matching TRBD1. The CDR3 is 14 residues long. Germline CDR1 LNHDA, CDR2 SQIVND (reference sequence). V lost 8 bases, J lost 5 bases, and 7 bases stayed unmatched. The DNA for the CDR3 is TGTGCCAGTCATCGGACAGGGCTTACCGGGGAGCTGTTTTTT. Its protein product is CASHRTGLTGELFF.

The chain carries TRBV4-1 and TRBJ2-7, with D perhaps TRBD2 (5 bases). V gave up 0 bases and J gave up 3 bases, with 6 bases separating them. Germline-derived CDR1 and CDR2 are MGHRA and YSYEKL. The CDR3 consists of 13 residues. The CDR3: CASSQDGDYEQYF. CDR3 bases: TGCGCCAGCAGCCAAGACGGGGACTACGAGCAGTACTTC.

V and J are TRBV30 and TRBJ2-7, with 7 bases aligning to TRBD2. In germline, CDR1 is GTSNPN, CDR2 SVGIG (reference sequence). The V segment lost 5 bases and the J segment 2 bases; nucleotides outside the gene matches: 6. The CDR3 has 13 amino acids. The CDR3, as DNA: TGTGCCTGGGGGGGAGGGACTGCCTACGAGCAGTACTTC. Translation: CAWGGGTAYEQYF.